These 30 T cell receptor beta chains originate from one sample sequenced in a study of neurological immune-mediated disorders. The time point here: longitudinal time-point 2. TCRdb recomputed calls from the 5' RACE reads with MiXCR, one row per CDR3 protein. The sample has about 90,000 distinct CDR3 sequences; over 10% are singletons. The sample was PBMCs. The receptors were gathered from a female donor with HTLV-1-associated myelopathy (HAM/TSP).

This clonotype was seen many times. V and J are TRBV28 and TRBJ2-1; 14 nucleotides line up with TRBD2. CDR1 and CDR2 (germline): MDHEN, SYDVKM. This CDR3 has 16 residues. The junction had 11 bases not matched to a gene; V was cut back by 7 bases and J by 9 bases. CDR3: CASNPLGLAGGIEQFF. In DNA form, the CDR3 reads TGTGCCAGCAATCCCCTTGGACTAGCGGGGGGTATTGAGCAGTTCTTC. Using reference TRBV28 and TRBJ2-1 for the parts outside the CDR3, the full variable domain is DVKVTQSSRYLVKRTGEKVFLECVQDMDHENMFWYRQDPGLGLRLIYFSYDVKMKEKGDIPEGYSVSREKKERFSLILESASTNQTSMYLCASNPLGLAGGIEQFFGPGTRLTVL.

This clonotype was counted many times. This rearrangement joins TRBV7-9 to TRBJ2-2, with unresolved D. This CDR3 has 11 residues. The germline V gene has CDR1 SEHNR and CDR2 FQNEAQ (reference sequence). With 7 bases removed from V and 6 bases from J, the gap between germline ends came to 6 bases. In nucleotides, the CDR3 is TGTGCCAGCACCCGGTCCGGGGAGCTGTTTTTT. This gives the protein CASTRSGELFF.

This clonotype was detected many times. The V gene is TRBV28, the J gene TRBJ2-7; 10 bases align to TRBD1. V was pared by 5 bases and J by 4 bases, with 8 bases of the junction left unmatched. This CDR3 comprises 15 residues. The germline V gene has CDR1 MDHEN and CDR2 SYDVKM. CDR3 coding DNA: TGTGCCAGCAGTGGCTCGGGACAGGGGAGGTACGAGCAGTACTTC. The encoded protein is CASSGSGQGRYEQYF.

This clonotype was found many times. This CDR3 reads CASRTGPYEQYF. The CDR3 DNA follows: TGTGCCAGCAGGACGGGGCCCTACGAGCAGTACTTC. J is TRBJ2-7 and V is TRBV12-3 or TRBV12-4; D possibly matches TRBD1 or TRBD2 (5 bases each). The CDR3 spans 12 residues. V was shortened by 6 bases and J by 2 bases, with 8 bases between the two germline ends.

This clonotype has ten or more counts. This chain uses TRBV7-3 with TRBJ1-2; maybe TRBD1 (6 bases). The CDR3 totals 17 residues. CDR1 SGHTA and CDR2 FQGTGA come from the germline V gene. V was cut by 5 bases and J by 3 bases, with 22 bases left in between. The CDR3 sequence: CASSPTTGSDPYYGYTF. The CDR3, as DNA: TGTGCCAGCAGCCCCACTACAGGGTCAGATCCGTACTATGGCTACACCTTC. The whole variable domain, remainder taken from reference TRBV7-3 and TRBJ1-2, is GAGVSQTPSNKVTEKGKYVELRCDPISGHTALYWYRQSLGQGPEFLIYFQGTGAADDSGLPNDRFFAVRPEGSVSTLKIQRTERGDSAVYLCASSPTTGSDPYYGYTFGSGTRLTVV.

This clonotype occurred many times. The chain combines TRBV2 with TRBJ1-5; 8 bases are shared with TRBD1. The trim removed 4 bases at V and 2 bases at J, leaving 1 base unmatched. The CDR3 extends over 14 amino acids. In germline, CDR1 is SNHLY, CDR2 FYNNEI. CDR3 sequence (DNA): TGTGCCAGCAGTGTGGACAGGGGCAATCAGCCCCAGCATTTT. Amino acids: CASSVDRGNQPQHF.

This chain uses TRBV2 with TRBJ2-4; D gene ambiguous. V lost 2 bases, J lost 0 bases, and 8 bases lay in between. This CDR3 contains 15 residues. Per the germline V gene, CDR1 is SNHLY and CDR2 is FYNNEI. CDR3 sequence: CASSENTLAKNIQYF. As DNA, the CDR3 is TGTGCCAGCAGTGAAAACACTTTAGCCAAAAACATTCAGTACTTC.

This clonotype has a handful of counts. The gene calls are TRBV9 and TRBJ2-7; D possibly corresponds to TRBD2 (5 bases). Germline V gene data show CDR1 as SGDLS and CDR2 as YYNGEE. There are 12 residues in the CDR3. The V end lost 3 bases, the J end lost 5 bases, and 9 bases lay between the germline ends. CDR3 protein: CASSGWGDEQYF. CDR3 nucleotide sequence: TGTGCCAGCAGCGGTTGGGGAGACGAGCAGTACTTC.

This clonotype was observed many times. This chain connects TRBV20-1 to TRBJ2-1, with TRBD2 matching 11 bases. Per germline, CDR1 DFQATT and CDR2 SNEGSKA (reference sequence). The CDR3 consists of 15 residues. Unmatched junction bases numbered 3, after V lost 0 bases and J lost 5 bases. The CDR3 DNA sequence: TGCAGTGCTAGAGACCTAGCGGGGGGTAACAATGAGCAGTTCTTC. Protein product: CSARDLAGGNNEQFF.

This clonotype showed up many times. The genes are TRBV5-1 and TRBJ2-7; D unresolved. Looked up from germline, CDR1 is SGHRS and CDR2 is YFSETQ. V dropped 4 bases and J dropped 0 bases, with 8 bases sitting between them. CDR3 length: 13 residues. The CDR3 sequence: CASSPVGSYEQYF. The CDR3, as DNA: TGCGCCAGCAGCCCGGTAGGCTCCTACGAGCAGTACTTC.

This clonotype has a count of ten or more. The rearrangement links TRBV12-3 or TRBV12-4 to TRBJ2-1; TRBD2 agrees at 14 bases. V lost 6 bases to trimming and J lost 9 bases; unmatched junction nucleotides: 1. The CDR3 covers 13 residues. CDR3 DNA sequence: TGTGCCAGCAGGACTAGCGGGGGGGTTGAGCAGTTCTTC. As protein: CASRTSGGVEQFF.

In its sample, this clonotype was seen many times. The chain recombines TRBV6-1 with TRBJ2-2; possibly TRBD1 for D (5 bases). Trimming pared 5 bases from V and 5 bases from J, leaving 12 bases between. The germline V gene encodes CDR1 MNHNS and CDR2 SASEGT. CDR3 size: 14 residues. CDR3 DNA: TGTGCCAGCAGTAAACCTCAGGGAACCGGGGAGCTGTTTTTT. Residues: CASSKPQGTGELFF.

As concerns this clonotype: Being one base from a much bigger clone, this may be a read error. The CDR3 here is CASSSSLGTGTITEAFF. CDR3 nucleotide sequence: TGTGCCAGCAGTTCCTCATTAGGTACAGGGACGATCACTGAAGCTTTCTTT. This chain connects TRBV28 to TRBJ1-1, with a weak D call TRBD1 (6 bases). The V gene's germline CDR1 is MDHEN and CDR2 SYDVKM. The germline V and J ends were trimmed by 4 bases and 4 bases, with 22 bases remaining between them. The CDR3 spans 17 residues.

This clonotype was counted many times. The V call is TRBV12-3 or TRBV12-4, the J call TRBJ2-7; 9 bases fit TRBD1. The CDR3 covers 13 residues. The trim removed 3 bases at V and 6 bases at J, leaving 3 bases unmatched. CDR3 sequence reads: CASSLGQGVEQYF. The CDR3 nucleotides are TGTGCCAGCAGTTTGGGACAGGGCGTCGAGCAGTACTTC.

This clonotype was seen at least ten times. V is TRBV6-6 and J is TRBJ2-7; a possible D gene is TRBD1 (6 bases). Germline V gives CDR1 MNHNY, CDR2 SVGAGI (reference sequence). CDR3 length: 14 amino acids. V dropped 5 bases and J dropped 1 base, with 12 bases sitting between them. The CDR3 DNA reads TGTGCCAGCAGTCCAGGGGTCCTTTCCTACGAGCAGTACTTC. Protein product: CASSPGVLSYEQYF.

This clonotype was detected ten times or more. CDR3 sequence (DNA): TGTGCCACCAGCAGAGATTTAAACAGGCAGTACTTC. This translates into CATSRDLNRQYF. This chain connects TRBV15 to TRBJ2-7; D is undetermined. V was trimmed by 0 bases and J by 9 bases, leaving 9 bases between them. Germline CDR1 LNHNV, CDR2 YYDKDF (reference sequence). The CDR3 is 12 residues long.

This clonotype was seen a few times. V gene TRBV10-3 combines with J gene TRBJ2-3; possible D gene TRBD2, 6 bases. The CDR3 consists of 17 residues. Germline lookup yields CDR1 ENHRY and CDR2 SYGVKD. The ends were cut back, 8 bases at V and 3 bases at J, with 24 bases in the middle. The CDR3 sequence is CAIGRRGSEESTDTQYF. CDR3 nucleotides: TGTGCCATCGGGCGCCGGGGGAGCGAAGAGTCGACAGATACGCAGTATTTT.

This clonotype has at least ten counts. V is TRBV25-1 and J is TRBJ1-1; D call uncertain. The CDR3 consists of 15 residues. CDR1 is MGHDK, CDR2 SYGVNS, per germline. Trimming took 5 bases from V and 1 from J, leaving 14 bases between them. CDR3 amino acids: CASSLGGLTNTEAFF. The CDR3 bases are TGTGCCAGCAGTCTGGGCGGGCTGACGAACACTGAAGCTTTCTTT.

This clonotype was seen many times. This chain uses TRBV5-1 with TRBJ1-1; possible D gene TRBD1, 5 bases. With 4 bases removed from V and 2 bases from J, the gap between germline ends came to 9 bases. There are 13 residues in the CDR3. Germline V gene sequence: CDR1 SGHRS, CDR2 YFSETQ. The CDR3: CASSPGPNTEAFF. The DNA for the CDR3 is TGCGCCAGCAGCCCGGGACCCAACACTGAAGCTTTCTTT.

This clonotype occurred many times. This rearrangement joins TRBV9 to TRBJ2-1, with 9 bases lining up with TRBD2. This CDR3 has 17 amino acids. V lost 0 bases to trimming and J lost 0 bases; unmatched junction nucleotides: 4. The germline gives CDR1 SGDLS, CDR2 YYNGEE. The CDR3 DNA is TGTGCCAGCAGCGTAGCTAGCGGGGCCCCCTCCTACAATGAGCAGTTCTTC. It specifies CASSVASGAPSYNEQFF.

V is TRBV24-1 and J is TRBJ2-1; 10 nucleotides align to TRBD1. V lost 2 bases and J lost 2; bases outside the gene matches: 5. Per the germline V gene, CDR1 is KGHDR and CDR2 is SFDVKD. This CDR3 region has 17 residues. CDR3 loop: CATSDWRTGGTYNEQFF. In nucleotides, the CDR3 is TGTGCCACCAGTGATTGGCGGACAGGGGGTACCTACAATGAGCAGTTCTTC.

The V call is TRBV28, the J call TRBJ2-5; 11 nucleotides align to TRBD1. The germline V gene encodes CDR1 MDHEN and CDR2 SYDVKM. The CDR3 sequence is 17 residues long. After removal of 1 base from V and 5 bases from J, the junction contained 9 bases not matched to a gene. CDR3 protein: CASSLYPGQGAGETQYF. The CDR3 bases are TGTGCCAGCAGTTTATACCCAGGACAGGGGGCCGGGGAGACCCAGTACTTC.

This clonotype was observed at least ten times. V is TRBV5-1 and J is TRBJ2-7, with 8 nucleotides matching TRBD1. Trimming cost V 6 bases and J 0 bases; bases outside gene matches: 8. The CDR3 loop spans 15 amino acids. CDR1 and CDR2 from the germline V gene are SGHRS and YFSETQ. CDR3 protein: CASNSGGPSSYEQYF. The CDR3 nucleotides read TGCGCCAGCAATTCAGGGGGCCCAAGCTCCTACGAGCAGTACTTC. Filled out from reference TRBV5-1 and TRBJ2-7, the complete variable domain reads KAGVTQTPRYLIKTRGQQVTLSCSPISGHRSVSWYQQTPGQGLQFLFEYFSETQRNKGNFPGRFSGRQFSNSRSEMNVSTLELGDSALYLCASNSGGPSSYEQYFGPGTRLTVT.

This clonotype was counted ten times or more. The rearrangement uses TRBV6-4 and TRBJ1-2; maybe TRBD1 (6 bases). This CDR3 has 12 amino acids. V lost 3 bases and J lost 5, with 7 bases in between. Germline lookup yields CDR1 MRHNA and CDR2 SNTAGT. CDR3 sequence (DNA): TGTGCCAGCAGTGAAACAGGGTATGGCTACACCTTC. This translates into CASSETGYGYTF.

This clonotype was seen ten or more times. This chain links TRBV5-5 with TRBJ1-1, with TRBD1 matching over 7 bases. This CDR3 spans 15 amino acids. Germline loops: CDR1 SGHKS, CDR2 YYEKEE (reference sequence). V was pared by 0 bases and J by 3 bases, with 5 bases of the junction left unmatched. CDR3 nucleotide sequence: TGTGCCAGCAGCTTGGATGACAGGGCCTACACTGAAGCTTTCTTT. Amino acid sequence: CASSLDDRAYTEAFF.

This clonotype was detected ten times or more. The rearrangement joins TRBV6-2 or TRBV6-3 to TRBJ2-4; 9 nucleotides align to TRBD1. This CDR3 has 15 amino acids. CDR1 and CDR2 (germline): MNHEY, SVGEGT. J gave up 7 bases and V 0 bases, and 4 bases lay outside the gene matches. The CDR3 sequence: CASSYSGQGWNIQYF. DNA for the CDR3: TGTGCCAGCAGTTACTCGGGACAGGGTTGGAACATTCAGTACTTC.

This clonotype was seen ten or more times. The junction departs from the called germline gene at one end, perhaps through a read error. The chain couples TRBV7-3 to TRBJ2-6, with D uncertain. CDR1 and CDR2 from the germline V gene are SGHTA and FQGTGA. The CDR3 covers 15 residues. For the CDR3, the DNA is TGTGCCAGCAGCCTAACACGTTCTGGGGCCAACGTCCTGACTTTC. Translating gives CASSLTRSGANVLTF.

There are many counts of this clonotype. This sequence joins TRBV28 and TRBJ2-3, with 10 bases fitting TRBD2. Germline V gives CDR1 MDHEN, CDR2 SYDVKM. The CDR3 is 18 residues long. V shed 3 bases and J 0 bases; nucleotides not matched to a gene: 9. The CDR3 region has the DNA TGTGCCAGCAGTTTGGGGATCACTAGCGGGGCGAGCACAGATACGCAGTATTTT. Protein sequence: CASSLGITSGASTDTQYF. The variable domain in full, completed from reference TRBV28 and TRBJ2-3, reads DVKVTQSSRYLVKRTGEKVFLECVQDMDHENMFWYRQDPGLGLRLIYFSYDVKMKEKGDIPEGYSVSREKKERFSLILESASTNQTSMYLCASSLGITSGASTDTQYFGPGTRLTVL.

This clonotype was picked up many times. V is TRBV6-6 and J is TRBJ2-3; D call uncertain. Trimming removed 6 bases from V and 2 bases from J, with 3 bases in between. Germline V gene lookup returns CDR1 MNHNY and CDR2 SVGAGI (reference sequence). The CDR3 has 11 residues. This chain's CDR3 is CASRLTDTQYF. Here the CDR3 DNA reads TGTGCCAGCAGGCTCACAGATACGCAGTATTTT.

With respect to this clonotype: Relative to the germline gene, one junction end is altered; a read error may explain this. V is TRBV3-1 and J is TRBJ1-1, with D tentatively TRBD1 (6 bases). CDR1 and CDR2 from the germline V gene are LGHDT and YNNKEL (reference sequence). This CDR3 has 15 amino acids. The CDR3 DNA reads TGTGCCAGCAGCGAAGATTTTAGGGGGTACACTGAAGCTTTCTTT. This gives the protein CASSEDFRGYTEAFF.